This is a list of T cell receptor beta chains from one sample in a study of PD-L1 blockade in urothelial cancer. Some clones are missing from TCRdb's copy, which holds only in-frame ones; the method was immunoSEQ multiplex PCR. Seen here are more than 65,000 clones, about 90% observed once, and the top ten hold 4.5% to 7%. The material was PBMCs, obtained around atezolizumab (anti-PD-L1) treatment. The receptors come from a woman aged 70-85 years with urothelial cancer. Each CDR3 is given with its conserved first and last residue. The order of the fields is V gene, clone size, J gene, D gene, CDR3 DNA, CDR3 protein. D genes are given only for firm matches. Clone size is not always given. Where it is, it says once, few, many or a class for expanded clones.

TRBV6-1	-	TRBJ1-1	-	TGTGCCAGCAGTGGAAGACAGCTTTTATTTATGAACACTGAAGCTTTCTTT	CASSGRQLLFMNTEAFF
TRBV29-1	-	TRBJ2-5	-	TGCAGCGTTGGTTCTGACACGGCTGGAGAGACCCAGTACTTC	CSVGSDTAGETQYF
TRBV7-2	-	TRBJ2-7	-	TGTGCCAGCAGCTCCTTACGACAGCGCTACGAGCAGTACTTC	CASSSLRQRYEQYF
TRBV9	-	TRBJ2-7	-	TGTGCCAGCAGCGTAGATGGACTCACTTCCTACGAGCAGTACTTC	CASSVDGLTSYEQYF
TRBV11-2	-	TRBJ2-7	TRBD2	TGTGCCAGCAGCAACTTAGTAGCGGGGTCATACGAGCAGTACTTC	CASSNLVAGSYEQYF
TRBV6-5	-	TRBJ2-5	-	TGTGCCAGCAGTTACTCGGCAGGGGTCCTCCAAGAGACCCAGTACTTC	CASSYSAGVLQETQYF
TRBV7-2	-	TRBJ1-2	-	TGTGCCAGCAGTCCCCCAGTCGGGTTTGGCTACACCTTC	CASSPPVGFGYTF
TRBV19	-	TRBJ2-1	TRBD2	TGTGCCAGTAGATTAGCGGGAGCTCCAACAAGCTCCTACAATGAGCAGTTCTTC	CASRLAGAPTSSYNEQFF
TRBV5-5	-	TRBJ1-1	-	TGTGCCAGCAGCTTGAAACAGGGAGAGACTGAAGCTTTCTTT	CASSLKQGETEAFF
TRBV6-1	-	TRBJ2-6	-	TGTGCCAGCAGGGAAGCCGGACAGTTTTCCTCTGGGGCCAACGTCCTGACTTTC	CASREAGQFSSGANVLTF
TRBV6-5	-	TRBJ1-2	TRBD1	TGTGCCAGCAGGCGACAGGGGAACTATGGCTACACCTTC	CASRRQGNYGYTF
TRBV19	-	TRBJ2-3	-	TGTGCCAGTAGTGAAAACCGAGTTTACACAGATACGCAGTATTTT	CASSENRVYTDTQYF
TRBV5-1	-	TRBJ1-1	-	TGCGCCAGCAGCTTGGTGGTAGAGAACACTGAAGCTTTCTTT	CASSLVVENTEAFF
TRBV7-2	-	TRBJ2-5	TRBD1	TGTGCCAGCAGCTTCTGGACAGGGCAAGAGACCCAGTACTTC	CASSFWTGQETQYF
TRBV29-1	-	TRBJ1-2	TRBD1	TGCAGCGCATCGACAGGGGCGGACTATGGCTACACCTTC	CSASTGADYGYTF
TRBV10-3	-	TRBJ2-5	-	TGTGCCATCAGTGAGCTTCTCCGCCAAGAGACCCAGTACTTC	CAISELLRQETQYF
TRBV7-9	-	TRBJ2-5	-	TGTGCCAGCAGCCAATTGGTGAGCCAAGAGACCCAGTACTTC	CASSQLVSQETQYF
TRBV7-6	-	TRBJ1-1	TRBD1	TGTGCCAGCAGCCTCTTGGGACAGCTATTAAACACTGAAGCTTTCTTT	CASSLLGQLLNTEAFF
TRBV6-5	-	TRBJ1-2	-	TGTGCCAGCAGTTACTCGGCGGCCGAGGCCTACTATGGCTACACCTTC	CASSYSAAEAYYGYTF
TRBV30	-	TRBJ1-4	-	TGTGCCTGGAGTGGCGGGACGTCGGCGGAACTGTTTTTT	CAWSGGTSAELFF
TRBV7-8	-	TRBJ1-1	-	TGTGCCAGCACCTTAATAGGGGGCACTGAAGCTTTCTTT	CASTLIGGTEAFF
TRBV7-2	-	TRBJ1-3	-	TGTGCCAGCAGCTTAACATCGCTCTCTGGAAACACCATATATTTT	CASSLTSLSGNTIYF
TRBV5-4	-	TRBJ1-1	TRBD1	TGTGCCAGCAGCCCGGGACAGGGCCGCATCCACACTGAAGCTTTCTTT	CASSPGQGRIHTEAFF
TRBV2	-	TRBJ2-2	-	TGTGCCAGCAGTGAATTGGCATATACGAACACCGGGGAGCTGTTTTTT	CASSELAYTNTGELFF
TRBV9	-	TRBJ2-5	-	TGTGCCAGCAGCGTAGGGGGCGGAGAGACCCAGTACTTC	CASSVGGGETQYF
TRBV19	-	TRBJ1-5	-	TGTGCCAGTAGTGGTACGGGGGGCAATCAGCCCCAGCATTTT	CASSGTGGNQPQHF
TRBV28	-	TRBJ2-2	TRBD1	TGTGCCAGCAGTCACGGACAGGGGATCACCGGGGAGCTGTTTTTT	CASSHGQGITGELFF
TRBV30	-	TRBJ1-1	-	TGTGCCTGGGATAGAGGCCCATCAAGCTGGGCTTTCTTT	CAWDRGPSSWAFF
TRBV9	-	TRBJ2-3	TRBD2	TGTGCCAGCAGCTGGGGGACTAGCGGGGGAGTAGCAGATACGCAGTATTTT	CASSWGTSGGVADTQYF
TRBV4-3	-	TRBJ1-4	-	TGCGCCAGCAGCCAAGATCTCGTTGTGGGGGGGAGAAATGAAAAACTGTTTTTT	CASSQDLVVGGRNEKLFF
TRBV28	few	TRBJ1-2	TRBD1	TGTGCCAGCACGCTACAGGGGGCTGGTAATGGCTACACCTTC	CASTLQGAGNGYTF
TRBV6-5	-	TRBJ2-3	TRBD2	TGTGCCAGCAGGGGACTAGCGGTCAGCACAGATACGCAGTATTTT	CASRGLAVSTDTQYF